This T cell receptor (beta chain) was documented in a study of a mutant IDH1 vaccine in newly diagnosed glioma. Study-level background: Most had both radiotherapy and temozolomide beforehand; others had only one.

The time point: week 35, safety follow-up. The study gave 300 ug of mutant IDH1 20-mer peptide per vaccine dose, with topical imiquimod. Patients came in for eight vaccinations, in weeks 1, 3, 5, 7, 11, 15, 19 and 23. Assay: immunoSEQ multiplex PCR; the TCRdb copy retains only in-frame clones and omits some. The repertoire holds 30,000 or so clones, with around three quarters as singletons. A note on this clone: Its antigen is unknown.

Sequenced material: PBMCs, taken from a glioma patient whose treatment included an IDH1 peptide vaccine. The TCR originated in a woman aged 25 to 39 with glioma. Some clones in this sample may be carry-over from other donors' samples.

CDR3 region: CASSPTLTTGTTNTGELFF. CDR3 in DNA: TGTGCCAGCAGCCCGACCTTAACCACCGGGACCACGAACACCGGGGAGCTGTTTTTT. The rearrangement joins TRBV9 to TRBJ2-2; D possibly matches TRBD1 or TRBD2 (5 bases each). The CDR3 covers 19 residues. Trimming took 4 bases from V and 0 from J, leaving 22 bases between them. CDR1 is SGDLS, CDR2 YYNGEE, per germline.